The 14 T cell receptor beta chains reported below all come from one sample, sequenced in a study of cytomegalovirus exposure and HLA in healthy donors. It was with 60 Vbeta and 13 Jbeta primers that the PCR ran. The table came from immunoSEQ multiplex PCR; TCRdb's copy has only in-frame clones and leaves some out. This sample has some 110,000 clones, with under 85% found just once. The sample taken for sequencing was PBMCs. These receptors were taken from a man younger than 30 in good health and CMV-seronegative.

This clone was seen only once. The rearrangement joins TRBV6-5 to TRBJ2-3; no clear D gene. Trimming pared 0 bases from V and 3 bases from J, leaving 7 bases between. The CDR3 is made up of 14 amino acids. Per the germline V gene, CDR1 is MNHEY and CDR2 is SVGAGI. CDR3 amino acids: CASSYSLGTDTQYF. Written as DNA, the CDR3 is TGTGCCAGCAGTTACTCGCTAGGAACAGATACGCAGTATTTT.

This chain joins TRBV19 and TRBJ1-2, with D hard to call. The CDR3 has 15 amino acids. CDR1 and CDR2 from the germline V gene are LNHDA and SQIVND (reference sequence). V dropped 3 bases and J dropped 4 bases, with 15 bases sitting between them. The CDR3 bases are TGTGCCAGTAGTATGCTTGATGGTCTCGGCTATGGCTACACCTTC. Translating it yields CASSMLDGLGYGYTF.

The V and J genes are TRBV11-2 and TRBJ1-1; D remains unclear. V shed 2 bases and J shed 5 bases, with 15 bases lying between them. The length of the CDR3 is 15 residues. Germline V gene data show CDR1 as SGHAT and CDR2 as FQNNGV. CDR3 nucleotide sequence: TGTGCCAGCAGCTTAAGTCAAGGGAGATGGACTGAAGCTTTCTTT. This translates into CASSLSQGRWTEAFF.

This chain joins TRBV19 and TRBJ2-7; maybe TRBD2 (5 bases). Germline assignment: CDR1 LNHDA and CDR2 SQIVND (reference sequence). The CDR3 has 15 amino acids. Trimming took off 4 bases at V and 5 bases at J, with 18 bases between the two ends. The CDR3 nucleotides are TGTGCCAGTAGTACAAACTATCCGGGGAGCCACGAGCAGTACTTC. It yields the protein CASSTNYPGSHEQYF.

The chain carries TRBV6-5 and TRBJ2-3, with D tentatively TRBD2 (6 bases). The CDR3 totals 12 residues. CDR1 and CDR2 from the germline V gene are MNHEY and SVGAGI. The V and J ends lost 5 bases and 9 bases respectively, with 12 bases between them. The CDR3 protein is CASSAGPETQYF. In DNA, the CDR3 is TGTGCCAGCAGTGCGGGGCCGGAGACGCAGTATTTT.

This clone appeared once. The genes are TRBV9 and TRBJ2-5; D is unresolved. CDR1 is SGDLS, CDR2 YYNGEE, per germline. V was clipped by 4 bases and J by 2 bases, with 6 bases between them. The CDR3 is made up of 12 amino acids. CDR3 coding DNA: TGTGCCAGCAGCTCAGAACAAGAGACCCAGTACTTC. It yields the protein CASSSEQETQYF.

The chain employs TRBV6-1 and TRBJ1-2, with 7 bases identical to TRBD1. CDR1 is MNHNS, CDR2 SASEGT, per germline. The CDR3 is made up of 14 amino acids. The ends lost 6 bases at V and 3 bases at J; junction bases unmatched: 7. CDR3: CASRSAGTDYGYTF. CDR3 coding DNA: TGTGCCAGCAGATCCGCCGGGACAGACTATGGCTACACCTTC.

The chain has TRBV9 and TRBJ2-6; TRBD2 matches at 14 bases. Germline CDR1 SGDLS, CDR2 YYNGEE. Trimming at V came to 0 bases and at J to 0 bases, leaving 2 bases not matched to a gene. This CDR3 is built from 19 residues. The CDR3 spells CASSVDGLAGGSGANVLTF. The CDR3 DNA is TGTGCCAGCAGCGTAGATGGACTAGCGGGAGGCTCTGGGGCCAACGTCCTGACTTTC.

The gene calls are TRBV29-1 and TRBJ2-5; TRBD2 matches 13 bases. The J segment lost 7 bases and the V segment lost 4 bases, leaving 12 bases of the junction unmatched. CDR1 and CDR2 from the germline V gene are SQVTM and ANQGSEA. The CDR3 contains 16 residues. The CDR3 DNA is TGCAGCGTTGTTATAGGACTAGCGGGGGACCCGGGGACCCAGTACTTC. Translation gives CSVVIGLAGDPGTQYF.

The count of this clone is one. The J gene is TRBJ1-1, the V gene TRBV14; D may be TRBD1 (5 bases). V lost 6 bases, J lost 4 bases, and 15 bases lay in between. The CDR3 sequence is 14 residues long. Looked up from germline, CDR1 is SGHDN and CDR2 is FVKESK. In nucleotides, the CDR3 is TGTGCCAGCAGACGAATTGCCAGGGCCACTGAAGCTTTCTTT. Its translation is CASRRIARATEAFF.

The chain combines TRBV25-1 with TRBJ2-7, with D possibly being TRBD2 (6 bases). The V end was cut by 3 bases, the J end by 5 bases, with 17 bases between. The CDR3 spans 15 residues. Germline V CDR1 and CDR2: MGHDK, SYGVNS. The CDR3 nucleotides are TGTGCCAGCAGTGACCTCAGAGCGGGCGGCGACGAGCAGTACTTC. Its protein is CASSDLRAGGDEQYF.

V gene TRBV21-1 combines with J gene TRBJ2-3; the table names TRBD2, a call not compared with the DNA. TRBV21-1 is a recognized pseudogene. This CDR3 spans 17 amino acids. Here the CDR3 reads CASSKASSGRGTDTQYF. The CDR3 nucleotides read TGTGCCAGCAGCAAAGCGAGCAGCGGGAGAGGGACAGATACGCAGTATTTT.

The rearrangement joins TRBV4-1 to TRBJ2-3; 7 bases line up with TRBD2. Germline CDR1 is MGHRA and CDR2 is YSYEKL. This CDR3 spans 16 amino acids. Trimming removed 0 bases from V and 0 bases from J; junction bases left unmatched: 3. The CDR3 coding sequence is TGCGCCAGCAGCCAAGAGCCTAGCGGCAGCACAGATACGCAGTATTTT. The encoded protein is CASSQEPSGSTDTQYF.

The chain has TRBV5-1 and TRBJ2-1; a weak D match, TRBD2 (6 bases). The V gene's germline CDR1 is SGHRS and CDR2 YFSETQ. V was trimmed by 2 bases and J by 10 bases, leaving 19 bases between them. The CDR3 is made up of 15 amino acids. The CDR3 here is CASSFGGRLASEQFF. The CDR3, as DNA: TGCGCCAGCAGCTTCGGGGGACGCCTAGCGTCGGAGCAGTTCTTC.